This T cell receptor (beta chain) appears in the sequencing data of a study of OX40 agonist ivuxolimab in advanced cancers. Germline values: CDR1 SNHLY, CDR2 FYNNEI. With V trimmed by 6 bases and J by 1 base, 8 bases remained unmatched. This CDR3 spans 16 amino acids. This clone was seen once. The protocol was immunoSEQ multiplex PCR, while the TCRdb copy is restricted to in-frame clones and leaves out a portion. The sample lists fewer than 25,000 clones; around 78% were seen once. V is TRBV2 and J is TRBJ2-2; 7 bases line up with TRBD1. The source was CD4+ or CD8+ T cells sorted from blood, collected in a trial of the OX40 agonist ivuxolimab. This receptor was obtained from an adult with an advanced solid tumor such as melanoma, head and neck, liver or kidney cancer. In nucleotides, the CDR3 is TGTGCCAGCAGCCCCAGACGGACAGGGAACACCGGGGAGCTGTTTTTT. Its protein is CASSPRRTGNTGELFF.